What follows are 29 T cell receptor beta chains derived from one specimen sequenced in a study of blood T cells in healthy people across ages. A second PCR of 7 to 11 cycles used a sample-barcoded 5' primer and a J-beta primer mix. TCRdb ran MiXCR on the 5' RACE reads and lists one entry per CDR3 protein. Of more than 1 million distinct CDR3 sequences in the sample, 40% to 45% are singletons; the top ten hold about 20%. Specimen: blood. These TCRs come from a woman aged 60 to 75 in good health.

To note about this clonotype: Relative to the germline gene, one junction end is altered; a read error may explain this. The chain recombines TRBV3-1 with TRBJ1-2; 8 bases agree with TRBD1. CDR1 and CDR2 (germline): LGHDT, YNNKEL (reference sequence). CDR3 length: 13 amino acids. CDR3 sequence (DNA): TGTGCCAGCAGTCAAGACAGGGGCCGTGGCTACACCTTC. Translating gives CASSQDRGRGYTF.

The chain has TRBV6-2 or TRBV6-3 and TRBJ2-3; weak D call: TRBD2 (5 bases). CDR3 size: 12 residues. Trimming shortened V by 5 bases and J by 14 bases, and 17 bases separated the two germline ends. Germline lookup yields CDR1 MNHEY and CDR2 SVGEGT. The DNA of the CDR3 is TGTGCCAGCAGTATTAACCTAGCTTTCTGGTATTTT. This translates into CASSINLAFWYF.

Only a few counts were recorded for this clonotype. Given a much more abundant clone one base away, this may be a read error. The chain couples TRBV7-2 to TRBJ2-7; 9 bases align to TRBD1. The CDR3 length is 15 residues. The V segment lost 2 bases and the J segment 7 bases; nucleotides outside the gene matches: 9. CDR1 is SGHTA, CDR2 FQGNSA, per germline. CDR3 nucleotide sequence: TGTGCCAGCAGCTTAAGGTGGGACAGGGCAGATGAGCAGTACTTC. Its translation: CASSLRWDRADEQYF.

This clonotype was counted ten times or more. This sequence joins TRBV20-1 and TRBJ2-5, with D unclear. The ends were cut back, 3 bases at V and 5 bases at J, with 13 bases in the middle. This CDR3 region has 13 residues. Germline V gene data show CDR1 as DFQATT and CDR2 as SNEGSKA (reference sequence). The CDR3 spells CSARDQVRETQYF. Here the CDR3 DNA reads TGCAGTGCTAGGGACCAGGTCCGGGAGACCCAGTACTTC.

This clonotype was seen a handful of times. The rearrangement joins TRBV29-1 to TRBJ1-2; a weak D match, TRBD1 (6 bases). V lost 7 bases to trimming and J lost 0 bases, with 12 bases between them. Germline loops: CDR1 SQVTM, CDR2 ANQGSEA. This CDR3 spans 13 amino acids. The CDR3 region is CSAGTPPNYGYTF. As DNA, the CDR3 is TGCAGCGCAGGGACACCTCCTAACTATGGCTACACCTTC.

This clonotype was detected ten times or more. The rearrangement joins TRBV6-2 or TRBV6-3 to TRBJ2-1; 13 bases agree with TRBD2. Per germline, CDR1 MNHEY and CDR2 SVGEGT. The CDR3 totals 15 residues. Unmatched junction bases numbered 14, after V lost 6 bases and J lost 15 bases. The CDR3 nucleotides are TGTGCCAGCAGAGGACTAGCGGGAGCCCATCAGCCGCGGTTCTTC. Translated, it gives CASRGLAGAHQPRFF.

CDR3 protein: CASSLKASGRPGLEQYF. CDR3 DNA: TGTGCCAGCAGCTTAAAGGCTAGCGGGAGACCCGGCCTTGAGCAGTACTTC. The chain has TRBV7-9 and TRBJ2-7, with 10 positions matching TRBD2. V shed 2 bases, J shed 7 bases, and the junction held 14 bases outside the gene matches. CDR3 size: 17 residues. Germline CDR1 SEHNR, CDR2 FQNEAQ (reference sequence).

This rearrangement joins TRBV4-1 to TRBJ2-5, with D unresolved. The germline V gene encodes CDR1 MGHRA and CDR2 YSYEKL. Trimming pared 4 bases from V and 5 bases from J, leaving 11 bases between. This CDR3 region has 13 residues. CDR3: CASSRLGTETQYF. DNA for the CDR3: TGCGCCAGCAGCCGGCTGGGCACGGAGACCCAGTACTTC.

This clonotype was counted only a few times. The chain combines TRBV28 with TRBJ2-7, with 8 bases fitting TRBD1. Germline loops: CDR1 MDHEN, CDR2 SYDVKM. The CDR3 length is 14 residues. The V and J ends lost 6 bases and 3 bases, in that order; junction bases with no gene match: 7. The DNA for the CDR3 is TGTGCCAGCAGCCCACCGGGACAGGTCTACGAGCAGTACTTC. This encodes CASSPPGQVYEQYF.

The gene calls are TRBV15 and TRBJ2-7; 12 bases line up with TRBD2. The CDR3 sequence is 15 residues long. CDR1 LNHNV and CDR2 YYDKDF come from the germline V gene (reference sequence). The V and J ends lost 5 bases and 5 bases, in that order; junction bases with no gene match: 7. The CDR3 nucleotides read TGTGCCACCAGCGCGGCAAGGACTAGCGGGAACGAGCAGTACTTC. Protein: CATSAARTSGNEQYF. The full variable domain, rest sourced from reference TRBV15 and TRBJ2-7, is DAMVIQNPRYQVTQFGKPVTLSCSQTLNHNVMYWYQQKSSQAPKLLFHYYDKDFNNEADTPDNFQSRRPNTSFCFLDIRSPGLGDTAMYLCATSAARTSGNEQYFGPGTRLTVT.

The chain has TRBV27 and TRBJ2-6, with D maybe TRBD1 (6 bases). Trimming removed 2 bases at V and 0 bases at J, with 17 bases between. From germline, CDR1 is MNHEY and CDR2 SMNVEV (reference sequence). The CDR3 spans 19 residues. CDR3 sequence: CASSLKGTRPYSGANVLTF. DNA for the CDR3: TGTGCCAGCAGTTTAAAAGGGACACGACCATACTCTGGGGCCAACGTCCTGACTTTC.

Written as DNA, the CDR3 is TGTGCCAGCAGTGAATGGGCTAGCGGGAGGATTCCGTACCAAGAGACCCAGTACTTC. Its protein is CASSEWASGRIPYQETQYF. The chain recombines TRBV25-1 with TRBJ2-5, with 11 bases that match TRBD2. The CDR3 runs to 19 residues. V gave up 1 base and J gave up 0 bases; unmatched junction bases: 10. Germline loops: CDR1 MGHDK, CDR2 SYGVNS. Full variable domain (outside the CDR3, taken from reference TRBV25-1 and TRBJ2-5): EADIYQTPRYLVIGTGKKITLECSQTMGHDKMYWYQQDPGMELHLIHYSYGVNSTEKGDLSSESTVSRIRTEHFPLTLESARPSHTSQYLCASSEWASGRIPYQETQYFGPGTRLLVL.

This clonotype was found a few times. This rearrangement joins TRBV20-1 to TRBJ2-7; D call uncertain. Germline V gives CDR1 DFQATT, CDR2 SNEGSKA (reference sequence). This CDR3 has 13 amino acids. V was clipped by 1 base and J by 1 base, with 8 bases between them. For the CDR3, the DNA is TGCAGTGCTAGAGTGAGGACGTCCTACGAGCAGTACTTC. Translated, it gives CSARVRTSYEQYF.

The chain employs TRBV20-1 and TRBJ2-6; the D is unclear. The CDR3 consists of 13 residues. With 5 bases removed from V and 0 bases from J, the gap between germline ends came to 5 bases. Germline CDR1 DFQATT, CDR2 SNEGSKA (reference sequence). DNA of the CDR3: TGCAGTGCTTTCAGCTCTGGGGCCAACGTCCTGACTTTC. Translating it yields CSAFSSGANVLTF.

The chain joins TRBV3-1 to TRBJ2-3, with D possibly being TRBD2 (7 bases). Germline values: CDR1 LGHDT, CDR2 YNNKEL (reference sequence). V was cut by 7 bases and J by 6 bases, with 23 bases left in between. This CDR3 is 16 amino acids long. Here the CDR3 reads CASTPGEGEGRDTQYF. The CDR3 coding sequence is TGTGCCAGCACCCCGGGGGAGGGGGAGGGCCGCGATACGCAGTATTTT.

The chain combines TRBV20-1 with TRBJ2-2; D assignment may be TRBD1 or TRBD2 (7 bases each). Germline V lookup: CDR1 DFQATT, CDR2 SNEGSKA (reference sequence). This CDR3 comprises 14 residues. The CDR3 DNA reads TGCAGCGGTTACCAGGGGGGGGTCACCGGGGAGCTGTTTTTT. Translating gives CSGYQGGVTGELFF.

The chain combines TRBV20-1 with TRBJ1-2, with D unresolved. Trimming left V 4 bases short and J 10 bases short, with 13 bases between. This CDR3 spans 11 amino acids. Germline values: CDR1 DFQATT, CDR2 SNEGSKA (reference sequence). The chain's CDR3 is CSATHETYYTF. The CDR3 coding sequence is TGCAGTGCTACCCATGAGACTTACTACACCTTC.

The CDR3 loop is CASLTGWATDTQYF. CDR3 DNA sequence: TGTGCCAGCCTGACAGGGTGGGCCACAGATACGCAGTATTTT. The rearrangement uses TRBV6-1 and TRBJ2-3, with 7 bases matching TRBD1. Per the germline V gene, CDR1 is MNHNS and CDR2 is SASEGT. V was clipped by 8 bases and J by 2 bases; unmatched bases: 7. This CDR3 has 14 residues.

This chain connects TRBV6-5 to TRBJ2-7; D might be TRBD1 or TRBD2, each matching 5 bases. The CDR3 covers 14 residues. Deletions cut 4 bases from V and 3 bases from J, with 13 bases between. Germline loops: CDR1 MNHEY, CDR2 SVGAGI. CDR3 DNA sequence: TGTGCCAGCAGTTTTGGGGGTCTACACTACGAGCAGTACTTC. Protein product: CASSFGGLHYEQYF.

The V gene is TRBV7-8, the J gene TRBJ1-4, with a possible D match to TRBD1 (5 bases). The germline CDR1 and CDR2 sequences are SGHVS and FQNEAQ. Trimming removed 0 bases at V and 8 bases at J, with 13 bases between. There are 15 residues in the CDR3. CDR3 coding DNA: TGTGCCAGCAGCTTAGCCCCAGGGAGGTTAGAAAAACTGTTTTTT. It codes for CASSLAPGRLEKLFF.

CDR3 coding DNA: TGTGCCAGCAGCGGAGGCGAACCATATGGCTACACCTTC. Residues: CASSGGEPYGYTF. V is TRBV9 and J is TRBJ1-2; D is undetermined. CDR1 and CDR2 from the germline V gene are SGDLS and YYNGEE. The CDR3 covers 13 residues. The V gene lost 3 bases and the J gene lost 5 bases, with 11 bases spanning the gap.

Points on this clonotype: At one of its ends the junction is not consistent with the germline gene, which may arise from a read error. The chain employs TRBV6-1 and TRBJ2-3; TRBD2 aligns across 8 bases. Germline CDR1 is MNHNS and CDR2 is SASEGT. The length of the CDR3 is 16 residues. The CDR3 DNA follows: TGTGCCAGCGGAAGAGGATTAGCGGGAACCACAGATACGCTGTATTTT. Residues: CASGRGLAGTTDTLYF.

The CDR3 DNA sequence: TGTGCCAGCAGCTTTACAGGTACGAGCTCCTACGAGCAGTACTTC. Protein sequence: CASSFTGTSSYEQYF. The rearrangement uses TRBV5-5 and TRBJ2-7, with TRBD1 as a possible D gene (5 bases). The V end was cut by 2 bases, the J end by 0 bases, with 12 bases between. Germline CDR1 SGHKS, CDR2 YYEKEE (reference sequence). The CDR3 totals 15 residues.

CDR3 coding DNA: TGTGCCAGCAGCTTGGCGTCTGGAAACACCATATATTTT. Protein sequence: CASSLASGNTIYF. This rearrangement joins TRBV5-5 to TRBJ1-3; unclear D gene. V was pared by 0 bases and J by 1 base, with 2 bases between. CDR1 is SGHKS, CDR2 YYEKEE, per germline (reference sequence). The CDR3 consists of 13 residues.

The gene calls are TRBV5-4 and TRBJ2-1, with TRBD2 matching 10 bases. V lost 4 bases and J lost 7; bases outside the gene matches: 8. The length of the CDR3 is 15 residues. Germline V gene sequence: CDR1 SGHNT, CDR2 YYREEE (reference sequence). The chain's CDR3 is CASSRAETSGNEQFF. The CDR3 nucleotides are TGTGCCAGCAGCCGAGCGGAGACTAGCGGGAATGAGCAGTTCTTC.

The chain links TRBV12-3 or TRBV12-4 to TRBJ1-2, with D maybe TRBD1 (6 bases). This CDR3 is 17 amino acids long. V was cut by 4 bases and J by 2 bases, with 20 bases left in between. CDR3 residues: CASSSRQRGLLNYGYTF. DNA for the CDR3: TGTGCCAGCAGTTCCAGACAGCGGGGGCTATTGAACTATGGCTACACCTTC.

This chain joins TRBV20-1 and TRBJ2-7; D may be TRBD1 or TRBD2 (5 bases each). Matching the DNA end better, TRBJ2-5 makes the J call doubtful. Germline V CDR1 and CDR2: DFQATT, SNEGSKA (reference sequence). The length of the CDR3 is 11 residues. In DNA, the CDR3 is TGCAGTGTTCAGGGCGGAGGGACCCAGTACTTC. This encodes CSVQGGGTQYF.

The chain couples TRBV28 to TRBJ2-5, with TRBD2 as a possible D gene (6 bases). Germline values: CDR1 MDHEN, CDR2 SYDVKM. This CDR3 contains 16 residues. Trimming cost V 5 bases and J 5 bases, with 21 bases left between them. This CDR3 reads CASSLPVGGRRETQYF. CDR3 bases: TGTGCCAGCAGTCTCCCCGTAGGAGGGCGGCGGGAGACCCAGTACTTC. The entire variable domain, with the rest obtained from reference TRBV28 and TRBJ2-5, is as follows: DVKVTQSSRYLVKRTGEKVFLECVQDMDHENMFWYRQDPGLGLRLIYFSYDVKMKEKGDIPEGYSVSREKKERFSLILESASTNQTSMYLCASSLPVGGRRETQYFGPGTRLLVL.

As for this clonotype: One junction end disagrees with the germline gene, perhaps due to a read error. The chain links TRBV6-1 to TRBJ1-1; the D is unclear. The CDR3 runs 16 residues. Germline V CDR1 and CDR2: MNHNS, SASEGT. The chain's CDR3 is CASSESGHFFDTEAFF. As DNA, the CDR3 is TGTGCCAGCAGTGAGTCTGGCCACTTCTTCGACACTGAGGCTTTCTTT.